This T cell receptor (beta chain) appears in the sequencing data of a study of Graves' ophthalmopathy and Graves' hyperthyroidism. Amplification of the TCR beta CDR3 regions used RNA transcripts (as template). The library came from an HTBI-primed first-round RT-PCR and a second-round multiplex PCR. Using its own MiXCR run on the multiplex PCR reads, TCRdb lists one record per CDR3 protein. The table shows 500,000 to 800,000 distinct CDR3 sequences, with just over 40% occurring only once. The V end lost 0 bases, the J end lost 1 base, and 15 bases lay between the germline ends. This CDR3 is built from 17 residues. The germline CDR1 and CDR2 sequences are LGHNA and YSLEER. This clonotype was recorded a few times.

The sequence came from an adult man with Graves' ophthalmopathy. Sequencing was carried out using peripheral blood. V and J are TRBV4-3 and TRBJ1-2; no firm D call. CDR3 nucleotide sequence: TGCGCCAGCAGCCAAGATCTAGGGCAGGTCGTTAACTATGGCTACACCTTC. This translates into CASSQDLGQVVNYGYTF.